This entry lists 29 T cell receptor beta chains sequenced from one sample in a study of Graves' ophthalmopathy and Graves' hyperthyroidism. Scientists amplified the TCR beta CDR3 regions from RNA transcripts. The authors performed first-round RT-PCR with HTBI primers and then a second-round multiplex PCR. TCRdb reprocessed the multiplex PCR reads with MiXCR, giving one entry per CDR3 protein. The sample carries about 620,000 distinct CDR3 sequences, 22% recorded once. Material for sequencing was peripheral blood. These receptors all come from a woman aged 18-35 years with stable Graves' hyperthyroidism. Some clones in this sample may be carry-over from other donors' samples.

Ten or more counts support this clonotype. V gene TRBV11-2 combines with J gene TRBJ1-1; D is unresolved. Trimming cost V 1 base and J 7 bases, with 10 bases left between them. The CDR3 is 13 amino acids. The germline gives CDR1 SGHAT, CDR2 FQNNGV. The CDR3 DNA sequence: TGTGCCAGCAGCTTAGCATTCAGGTGTGAAGCTTTCTTT. This sequence encodes CASSLAFRCEAFF.

This clonotype has more than one count but fewer than ten. This chain connects TRBV9 to TRBJ1-6; TRBD1 aligns across 9 bases. After removal of 3 bases from V and 9 bases from J, the junction contained 4 bases not matched to a gene. Germline V gene data show CDR1 as SGDLS and CDR2 as YYNGEE. The CDR3 is 14 residues long. Written as DNA, the CDR3 is TGTGCCAGCAGCGCCGGGACAGGGAGTTCACCCCTCCACTTT. It encodes CASSAGTGSSPLHF. The full variable domain, its missing parts supplied by reference TRBV9 and TRBJ1-6, is DSGVTQTPKHLITATGQRVTLRCSPRSGDLSVYWYQQSLDQGLQFLIQYYNGEERAKGNILERFSAQQFPDLHSELNLSSLELGDSALYFCASSAGTGSSPLHFGNGTRLTVT.

The chain is built from TRBV28 and TRBJ1-6; tentative D call: TRBD1 (5 bases). This CDR3 has 16 amino acids. V was pared by 4 bases and J by 10 bases, with 20 bases between. The germline V gene has CDR1 MDHEN and CDR2 SYDVKM. The CDR3 region is CASSWFGASLGSPLHF. CDR3 bases: TGTGCCAGCAGTTGGTTTGGGGCCTCCTTGGGGTCACCCCTCCACTTT.

The V gene is TRBV6-4, the J gene TRBJ1-1; maybe TRBD1 (5 bases). V lost 6 bases and J lost 3, with 11 bases in between. Germline V lookup: CDR1 MRHNA, CDR2 SNTAGT. The CDR3 sequence is 13 residues long. CDR3 coding DNA: TGTGCCAGCAGCCCGGGGGTACACACTGAAGCTTTCTTT. This codes for CASSPGVHTEAFF.

The table lists this clonotype with a few counts. The chain joins TRBV4-1 to TRBJ1-1; 10 nucleotides align to TRBD1. This CDR3 region has 16 residues. CDR1 MGHRA and CDR2 YSYEKL come from the germline V gene. The V segment lost 4 bases and the J segment 3 bases; nucleotides outside the gene matches: 8. CDR3 bases: TGCGCCAGCAGCCGCTCCCGGACAGGGGGGGACACTGAAGCTTTCTTT. It yields the protein CASSRSRTGGDTEAFF.

This clonotype was counted at least ten times. A read error may account for a junction end that differs from germline. This chain links TRBV5-1 with TRBJ1-1; D is unclear. Germline CDR1 reads SGHRS; CDR2 reads YFSETQ. The length of the CDR3 is 13 residues. CDR3 sequence: CASSLRLNTEAFF. In DNA, the CDR3 is TGTGCCAGCAGTTTAAGGCTGAACACTGAAGCTTTCTTT.

The sample holds a few counts of this clonotype. This chain's CDR3 is CASSLESGQQETQYF. Written as DNA, the CDR3 is TGTGCCAGCAGCTTAGAAAGCGGGCAGCAAGAGACCCAGTACTTC. The rearrangement joins TRBV11-2 to TRBJ2-5, with a tentative D call TRBD2 (6 bases). Germline V gene sequence: CDR1 SGHAT, CDR2 FQNNGV. V dropped 0 bases and J dropped 2 bases, with 10 bases sitting between them. The CDR3 covers 15 residues.

The chain carries TRBV20-1 and TRBJ1-2; 9 bases are shared with TRBD1. The J segment lost 4 bases and the V segment lost 4 bases, leaving 10 bases of the junction unmatched. The germline V gene encodes CDR1 DFQATT and CDR2 SNEGSKA (reference sequence). The CDR3 extends over 15 amino acids. CDR3 protein: CSANRDRESGYGYTF. CDR3 nucleotides: TGCAGTGCTAATAGGGACAGGGAGTCTGGCTATGGCTACACCTTC.

Worth noting for this clonotype: Relative to the germline gene, one junction end is altered; a read error may explain this. The gene calls are TRBV25-1 and TRBJ1-1, with a weak D call TRBD1 (5 bases). This CDR3 has 14 amino acids. Germline CDR1 MGHDK, CDR2 SYGVNS. The CDR3 coding sequence is TGCGCCAGCAGCCAAGATCACGGGGCTCCTGAAGCTTTCTTT. Its protein is CASSQDHGAPEAFF.

The chain employs TRBV11-2 and TRBJ2-7, with a tentative D call TRBD2 (5 bases). This CDR3 has 12 amino acids. The germline CDR1 and CDR2 sequences are SGHAT and FQNNGV. V lost 3 bases and J lost 6, with 9 bases in between. The CDR3 is CASSFTRVEQYF. Written as DNA, the CDR3 is TGTGCCAGCAGCTTTACGAGGGTCGAGCAGTACTTC.

This clonotype was detected ten times or more. The chain has TRBV5-1 and TRBJ2-2; the match to TRBD1 covers 8 bases. The J segment lost 3 bases and the V segment lost 1 base, leaving 5 bases of the junction unmatched. CDR3 length equals 16 residues. The germline gives CDR1 SGHRS, CDR2 YFSETQ. The CDR3 protein is CASSLLQGAHTGELFF. The CDR3 DNA follows: TGCGCCAGCAGCTTGCTGCAGGGGGCTCACACCGGGGAGCTGTTTTTT.

The chain joins TRBV6-5 to TRBJ1-5; no firm D call. This CDR3 is built from 14 residues. V lost 4 bases, J lost 8 bases, and 15 bases lay in between. Germline V gene lookup returns CDR1 MNHEY and CDR2 SVGAGI. DNA of the CDR3: TGTGCCAGCAGTTTTGTCTCTACGGGCAAGCCCCAGCATTTT. Its translation is CASSFVSTGKPQHF.

This clonotype has ten or more counts. This chain connects TRBV29-1 to TRBJ1-2; D remains ambiguous. The CDR3 sequence is 11 residues long. The ends were cut back, 3 bases at V and 1 base at J, with 3 bases in the middle. The germline CDR1 and CDR2 sequences are SQVTM and ANQGSEA. CDR3 protein: CSVDDNYGYTF. Written as DNA, the CDR3 is TGCAGCGTTGACGATAACTATGGCTACACCTTC. Filled out from reference TRBV29-1 and TRBJ1-2, the complete variable domain reads SAVISQKPSRDICQRGTSLTIQCQVDSQVTMMFWYRQQPGQSLTLIATANQGSEATYESGFVIDKFPISRPNLTFSTLTVSNMSPEDSSIYLCSVDDNYGYTFGSGTRLTVV.

In this sample, this clonotype turned up many times. This may arise from a read error, as a much more abundant clone is one base away. The chain employs TRBV12-3 or TRBV12-4 and TRBJ1-1, with D perhaps matching TRBD1 (6 bases). V was shortened by 6 bases and J by 9 bases, with 11 bases between the two germline ends. The CDR3 contains 11 residues. CDR3 loop: CASSRTGKAFF. CDR3 nucleotide sequence: TGTGCCAGCAGCCGAACAGGGAAAGCTTTCTTT.

There are many counts of this clonotype. The CDR3 DNA follows: TGTGCCAGCAGTGTGCAGTATGCCTACGAGCAGTACTTC. Its translation is CASSVQYAYEQYF. The rearrangement uses TRBV2 and TRBJ2-7; no clear D gene. This CDR3 region has 13 residues. V gave up 4 bases and J gave up 2 bases, with 9 bases separating them. Looked up from germline, CDR1 is SNHLY and CDR2 is FYNNEI.

The genes are TRBV11-1 and TRBJ1-5; 7 bases fit TRBD1. V lost 4 bases to trimming and J lost 7 bases; unmatched junction nucleotides: 13. This CDR3 region has 16 residues. Germline V gives CDR1 SGHAT, CDR2 FQDESV (reference sequence). The CDR3 nucleotides read TGTGCCAGCAGCTCTCTAGCCAACAGGGGACTCCAGCCCCAGCATTTT. It specifies CASSSLANRGLQPQHF.

Ten or more counts support this clonotype. This rearrangement joins TRBV5-1 to TRBJ2-7; no clear D. The CDR3 runs 14 residues. Germline-derived CDR1 and CDR2 are SGHRS and YFSETQ. The germline V and J ends were trimmed by 2 bases and 1 base, with 10 bases remaining between them. For the CDR3, the DNA is TGCGCCAGCAGCTTAGAGGTCCCTTCCTACGAGCAGTACTTC. Translated: CASSLEVPSYEQYF.

This clonotype was detected a few times. The V call is TRBV20-1, the J call TRBJ1-1; D is unresolved. Germline-derived CDR1 and CDR2 are DFQATT and SNEGSKA (reference sequence). This CDR3 is built from 14 residues. The germline V and J ends were trimmed by 6 bases and 6 bases, with 20 bases remaining between them. The CDR3 DNA sequence: TGCAGTGCGAGAACCCTGCGGCAGCATGCTGAAGCTTTCTTT. Translation gives CSARTLRQHAEAFF.

This clonotype was recorded many times. V gene TRBV12-3 or TRBV12-4 combines with J gene TRBJ2-7; TRBD1 matches at 9 bases. The CDR3 spans 16 residues. The V segment lost 4 bases and the J segment 1 base; nucleotides outside the gene matches: 8. The CDR3 DNA sequence: TGTGCCAGCAGTTCCTCCGTGGGACAGGGTTCCTACGAGCAGTACTTC. It yields the protein CASSSSVGQGSYEQYF.

The J gene is TRBJ1-1, the V gene TRBV9; 7 nucleotides align to TRBD1. The CDR3 loop spans 15 amino acids. Germline V gene lookup returns CDR1 SGDLS and CDR2 YYNGEE. V shed 4 bases and J 4 bases; nucleotides not matched to a gene: 10. In DNA form, the CDR3 reads TGTGCCAGCAGCCCTCTAAGAGGGGGCGGCACTGAAGCTTTCTTT. Protein product: CASSPLRGGGTEAFF. The whole variable domain, filled in from reference TRBV9 and TRBJ1-1, reads DSGVTQTPKHLITATGQRVTLRCSPRSGDLSVYWYQQSLDQGLQFLIQYYNGEERAKGNILERFSAQQFPDLHSELNLSSLELGDSALYFCASSPLRGGGTEAFFGQGTRLTVV.

This clonotype has at least ten counts. The chain carries TRBV27 and TRBJ2-2; D not resolved. From germline, CDR1 is MNHEY and CDR2 SMNVEV (reference sequence). This CDR3 spans 16 amino acids. V lost 2 bases and J lost 2, with 12 bases in between. The CDR3 is CASSLRPPTNTGELFF. The CDR3 DNA reads as TGTGCCAGCAGTTTAAGACCGCCGACCAACACCGGGGAGCTGTTTTTT.

V gene TRBV5-1 combines with J gene TRBJ1-3; D is undetermined. CDR1 and CDR2 (germline): SGHRS, YFSETQ. There are 16 residues in the CDR3. V was clipped by 0 bases and J by 6 bases, with 16 bases between them. This CDR3 reads CASSLGNPTPENTIYF. CDR3 in DNA: TGCGCCAGCAGCTTGGGAAATCCTACGCCGGAAAACACCATATATTTT.

The chain uses TRBV12-3 or TRBV12-4 and TRBJ2-4; D is uncertain. Trimming cost V 7 bases and J 0 bases, with 10 bases left between them. The CDR3 loop spans 14 amino acids. CDR3 loop: CASNYDLAKNIQYF. CDR3 in DNA: TGTGCCAGCAACTACGACCTAGCCAAAAACATTCAGTACTTC.

This clonotype was observed many times. The rearrangement links TRBV5-6 to TRBJ1-2; D might be TRBD1 (6 bases). The CDR3 covers 14 residues. Trimming removed 0 bases at V and 4 bases at J, with 10 bases between. CDR1 is SGHDT and CDR2 is YYEEEE in the germline V gene. CDR3 protein: CASSLAGVGYGYTF. Here the CDR3 DNA reads TGTGCCAGCAGCTTGGCAGGGGTCGGCTATGGCTACACCTTC.

This clonotype was detected ten times or more. The chain employs TRBV20-1 and TRBJ1-5; no definite D call. The CDR3 spans 14 residues. Germline V gives CDR1 DFQATT, CDR2 SNEGSKA (reference sequence). With 0 bases removed from V and 1 base from J, the gap between germline ends came to 7 bases. The CDR3 bases are TGCAGTGCTAGAGATAGTCACAGCAATCAGCCCCAGCATTTT. Protein: CSARDSHSNQPQHF.

This clonotype was seen at least ten times. V and J are TRBV20-1 and TRBJ2-5; 8 bases map to TRBD1. From germline, CDR1 is DFQATT and CDR2 SNEGSKA (reference sequence). CDR3 length: 14 residues. The V and J ends lost 6 bases and 1 base, in that order; junction bases with no gene match: 7. CDR3 sequence: CSATAGTGQETQYF. CDR3 DNA: TGCAGTGCGACGGCCGGGACAGGCCAAGAGACCCAGTACTTC.

This clonotype was seen many times. The V call is TRBV12-3 or TRBV12-4, the J call TRBJ1-1; D possibly corresponds to TRBD1 (5 bases). Trimming shortened V by 1 base and J by 1 base, and 7 bases separated the two germline ends. CDR3 length equals 14 residues. The CDR3 nucleotides read TGTGCCAGCAGTTTAGTAGGGACGAACACTGAAGCTTTCTTT. This encodes CASSLVGTNTEAFF.

Many counts were recorded for this clonotype. J is TRBJ2-6 and V is TRBV7-6; D is possibly TRBD1 (5 bases). The CDR3 has 15 residues. The germline V gene has CDR1 SGHVS and CDR2 FNYEAQ. Trimming left V 1 base short and J 3 bases short, with 7 bases between. CDR3 residues: CASSLEGRGANVLTF. Written as DNA, the CDR3 is TGTGCCAGCAGCTTAGAGGGGCGTGGGGCCAACGTCCTGACTTTC.

The chain has TRBV9 and TRBJ2-5; D not resolved. Germline CDR1 and CDR2: SGDLS and YYNGEE. Deletions cut 2 bases from V and 2 bases from J, with 13 bases between. The CDR3 is 15 residues long. The CDR3 is CASSVRTEAQETQYF. In DNA, the CDR3 is TGTGCCAGCAGCGTGAGAACCGAAGCGCAAGAGACCCAGTACTTC.